A single sample gave rise to the 25 T cell receptor beta chains below, sequenced in a study of shared clonotypes between healthy human individuals. Sequencing was performed with immunoSEQ multiplex PCR; in TCRdb, only in-frame clones are kept and a portion is missing. The profile shows around 2,000,000 clones, about 93% of them singletons. Naive CD8 cells were CD45RO-negative, positively selected for CCR7, excluding terminally differentiated effector memory CD45RA+ cells. Source material: naive CD8+ T cells from PBMCs. Receptors originate from a man younger than 35 in good health. Some clones in this sample may be carry-over from other donors' samples.

This clone was observed a single time. The V call is TRBV15, the J call TRBJ1-5; tentatively, D is TRBD1 (5 bases). V lost 1 base and J 2 bases, leaving 12 bases between the germline ends. The CDR3 runs 16 residues. Germline V gene data show CDR1 as LNHNV and CDR2 as YYDKDF (reference sequence). In DNA, the CDR3 is TGTGCCACCAGCAGAGTCCCGGGGGGAGGCAATCAGCCCCAGCATTTT. Translated, it gives CATSRVPGGGNQPQHF.

In its sample, this clone was seen a few times. The chain employs TRBV29-1 and TRBJ1-1, with D uncertain. Trimming took off 3 bases at V and 7 bases at J, with 9 bases between the two ends. Germline CDR1 reads SQVTM; CDR2 reads ANQGSEA. The CDR3 consists of 11 residues. CDR3 sequence: CSVETGDEAFF. CDR3 DNA sequence: TGCAGCGTTGAGACCGGGGATGAAGCTTTCTTT.

In this sample, this clone turned up once. The chain couples TRBV9 to TRBJ2-7; the match to TRBD2 covers 7 bases. CDR3 length: 16 residues. Losses at the gene ends were 0 bases for V and 2 bases for J; bases not matched to a gene: 8. From germline, CDR1 is SGDLS and CDR2 YYNGEE. CDR3 loop: CASSVGSGLAAYEQYF. The DNA for the CDR3 is TGTGCCAGCAGCGTAGGTTCGGGGCTAGCGGCCTACGAGCAGTACTTC.

The sample holds one count of this clone. This rearrangement joins TRBV12-5 to TRBJ1-5; 8 bases are a match to TRBD1. From germline, CDR1 is LGHNT and CDR2 FRNRAP. Trimming removed 6 bases from V and 6 bases from J; junction bases left unmatched: 4. CDR3 size: 13 residues. CDR3 in amino acids: CASGPDRGQPQHF. CDR3 DNA: TGTGCTAGTGGACCCGACAGGGGTCAGCCCCAGCATTTT.

CDR3 nucleotides: TGTGCCAGCAGCTCTACCCTAGACAGGCACCCTGAAGCTTTCTTT. Its translation: CASSSTLDRHPEAFF. J is TRBJ1-1 and V is TRBV13; maybe TRBD1 (6 bases). Between the trimmed V and J ends, which lost 4 bases and 6 bases, there was a span of 18 bases. Germline assignment: CDR1 PRHDT and CDR2 FYEKMQ (reference sequence). The CDR3 is made up of 15 amino acids.

The J gene is TRBJ1-2, the V gene TRBV6-1, with 7 bases that match TRBD1. V lost 4 bases to trimming and J lost 0 bases; unmatched junction nucleotides: 11. Germline loops: CDR1 MNHNS, CDR2 SASEGT. The CDR3 contains 17 residues. CDR3 residues: CASSGVRGTEANYGYTF. The CDR3 region has the DNA TGTGCCAGCAGTGGAGTGAGGGGGACAGAAGCTAACTATGGCTACACCTTC.

V gene TRBV5-8 combines with J gene TRBJ1-4; maybe TRBD1 (5 bases). Trimming stripped 0 bases from V and 7 bases from J, with 13 bases between. The CDR3 has 15 residues. Germline-derived CDR1 and CDR2 are SGHTS and YDEGEE. The CDR3 is CASSLGAGPGEKLFF. The CDR3 DNA reads as TGTGCCAGCAGCTTGGGTGCAGGGCCAGGTGAAAAACTGTTTTTT. The variable domain in full, completed from reference TRBV5-8 and TRBJ1-4, reads EAGVTQSPTHLIKTRGQQATLRCSPISGHTSVYWYQQALGLGLQFLLWYDEGEERNRGNFPPRFSGRQFPNYSSELNVNALELEDSALYLCASSLGAGPGEKLFFGSGTQLSVL.

In this sample, this clone turned up a few times. The chain combines TRBV2 with TRBJ1-1, with D unclear. The CDR3 consists of 13 residues. Germline CDR1 SNHLY, CDR2 FYNNEI. The germline V and J ends were trimmed by 3 bases and 4 bases, with 9 bases remaining between them. The CDR3 is CASSDIHGTEAFF. Here the CDR3 DNA reads TGTGCCAGCAGTGATATCCATGGCACTGAAGCTTTCTTT.

The genes are TRBV7-9 and TRBJ2-4; 11 bases are a match to TRBD2. Losses at the gene ends were 6 bases for V and 7 bases for J; bases not matched to a gene: 17. Germline CDR1 and CDR2: SEHNR and FQNEAQ (reference sequence). The CDR3 is 18 amino acids. As DNA, the CDR3 is TGTGCCAGCAGAGGAACGGGACTAGCGGACGCCTTTTGGAACATTCAGTACTTC. It specifies CASRGTGLADAFWNIQYF. Full variable domain (outside the CDR3, taken from reference TRBV7-9 and TRBJ2-4): DTGVSQNPRHKITKRGQNVTFRCDPISEHNRLYWYRQTLGQGPEFLTYFQNEAQLEKSRLLSDRFSAERPKGSFSTLEIQRTEQGDSAMYLCASRGTGLADAFWNIQYFGAGTRLSVL.

About this clone: Additional DNA sequences in this sample encode the identical CDR3. The chain is built from TRBV5-4 and TRBJ2-2, with D tentatively TRBD1 or TRBD2 (5 bases each). The CDR3 has 13 residues. From germline, CDR1 is SGHNT and CDR2 YYREEE (reference sequence). V lost 0 bases and J lost 5, with 5 bases in between. CDR3 loop: CASSLGGTGELFF. DNA for the CDR3: TGTGCCAGCAGCTTGGGGGGGACCGGGGAGCTGTTTTTT.

The chain links TRBV27 to TRBJ2-7; D may be TRBD2 (6 bases). The germline gives CDR1 MNHEY, CDR2 SMNVEV (reference sequence). Trimming shortened V by 2 bases and J by 5 bases, and 16 bases separated the two germline ends. The CDR3 is 15 amino acids. DNA of the CDR3: TGTGCCAGCAGTTTAATGGCCTGGGACTCTGACGAGCAGTACTTC. It specifies CASSLMAWDSDEQYF.

As regards this clone: At one end the junction does not follow the germline gene, possibly because of a read error. This chain links TRBV13 with TRBJ1-3, with D possibly TRBD1 on 6 matching bases. The germline gives CDR1 PRHDT, CDR2 FYEKMQ (reference sequence). The length of the CDR3 is 12 residues. CDR3 coding DNA: TGTGCCAGCAGCCAACAATATCGGGACATCCGTTTT. Translated, it gives CASSQQYRDIRF.

Points on this clone: Different DNA sequences within this sample yield the same CDR3. The chain links TRBV9 to TRBJ2-1, with 9 bases lining up with TRBD2. The CDR3 loop spans 16 amino acids. V was pared by 4 bases and J by 0 bases, with 5 bases of the junction left unmatched. Germline CDR1 SGDLS, CDR2 YYNGEE. CDR3 protein: CASSPRAGGSYNEQFF. The CDR3, as DNA: TGTGCCAGCAGCCCTCGAGCGGGAGGCTCCTACAATGAGCAGTTCTTC.

The chain combines TRBV29-1 with TRBJ1-4, with D unclear. This CDR3 is built from 14 residues. Trimming stripped 4 bases from V and 8 bases from J, with 17 bases between. Germline assignment: CDR1 SQVTM and CDR2 ANQGSEA. In DNA form, the CDR3 reads TGCAGCGTTGTTGCGAGGAACGGGGAAGAAAAACTGTTTTTT. It codes for CSVVARNGEEKLFF.

The CDR3 bases are TGTGCCAGAAGCTTGGGGGACAGGGAAGACCAAGAGACCCAGTACTTC. It is translated as CARSLGDREDQETQYF. This chain links TRBV5-3 with TRBJ2-5; 9 nucleotides agree with TRBD1. TRBV5-3 is assigned to the ORF class and has an uncertain function. This CDR3 is 16 amino acids long. With 0 bases clipped from V and 0 bases from J, the junction kept 3 bases outside the gene matches.

V usage is TRBV27 and J usage is TRBJ1-2, with D unclear. V lost 5 bases, J lost 5 bases, and 15 bases lay in between. CDR1 MNHEY and CDR2 SMNVEV come from the germline V gene (reference sequence). CDR3 length: 14 amino acids. CDR3 region: CASSPTTVWYGYTF. The CDR3 bases are TGTGCCAGCAGTCCAACAACAGTCTGGTATGGCTACACCTTC.

V is TRBV10-1 and J is TRBJ2-3; TRBD1 aligns across 9 bases. V shed 4 bases, J shed 2 bases, and the junction held 4 bases outside the gene matches. The CDR3 is made up of 15 amino acids. Germline V gives CDR1 WNHNN, CDR2 SYGVQD (reference sequence). The CDR3 sequence: CASSVGTGTTDTQYF. The CDR3 nucleotides read TGCGCCAGCAGTGTCGGGACAGGGACCACAGATACGCAGTATTTT.

This clone was counted once. V and J are TRBV9 and TRBJ2-3; TRBD2 might be the D (5 bases). Germline CDR1 is SGDLS and CDR2 is YYNGEE. The CDR3 contains 14 residues. With 4 bases removed from V and 3 bases from J, the gap between germline ends came to 12 bases. For the CDR3, the DNA is TGTGCCAGCAGCAGGGATAGCGAGACAGATACGCAGTATTTT. It is translated as CASSRDSETDTQYF. Full variable domain (remainder filled in from reference TRBV9 and TRBJ2-3): DSGVTQTPKHLITATGQRVTLRCSPRSGDLSVYWYQQSLDQGLQFLIQYYNGEERAKGNILERFSAQQFPDLHSELNLSSLELGDSALYFCASSRDSETDTQYFGPGTRLTVL.

A single count supports this clone. V gene TRBV5-4 combines with J gene TRBJ1-1, with 7 bases matching TRBD1. This CDR3 has 13 residues. Germline V lookup: CDR1 SGHNT, CDR2 YYREEE (reference sequence). Unmatched junction bases numbered 3, after V lost 3 bases and J lost 4 bases. Here the CDR3 DNA reads TGTGCCAGCAGCTGGTCAGGGGGCACTGAAGCTTTCTTT. It is translated as CASSWSGGTEAFF.

The chain has TRBV7-9 and TRBJ1-5, with 8 bases aligning to TRBD1. V dropped 1 base and J dropped 6; count of bases not matched to a gene: 8. Looked up from germline, CDR1 is SEHNR and CDR2 is FQNEAQ (reference sequence). The CDR3 contains 16 residues. CDR3 amino acids: CASSLGPGGSGQPQHF. The CDR3 bases are TGTGCCAGCAGCTTAGGGCCAGGGGGCTCGGGTCAGCCCCAGCATTTT.

The chain recombines TRBV4-2 with TRBJ1-2; D not resolved. The CDR3 totals 12 residues. CDR1 and CDR2 from the germline V gene are LGHNA and YNFKEQ. V was pared by 1 base and J by 6 bases, with 6 bases between. The CDR3 is CASSQGPDGYTF. The DNA for the CDR3 is TGTGCCAGCAGCCAAGGCCCGGATGGCTACACCTTC.

The CDR3 sequence is CAISEAQAREQYF. The CDR3, as DNA: TGTGCCATCAGTGAAGCACAGGCAAGGGAGCAGTACTTC. The chain joins TRBV10-3 to TRBJ2-7, with a weak D call TRBD1 (5 bases). The germline V gene has CDR1 ENHRY and CDR2 SYGVKD. The CDR3 has 13 residues. Trimming pared 3 bases from V and 7 bases from J, leaving 13 bases between.

The J gene is TRBJ2-7, the V gene TRBV6-6, with TRBD2 identical over 8 bases. This CDR3 has 16 amino acids. The V gene end was trimmed by 6 bases and the J gene end by 6 bases; junction bases not matched to a gene: 16. Germline CDR1 is MNHNY and CDR2 is SVGAGI (reference sequence). In nucleotides, the CDR3 is TGTGCCAGCAGGGGACCCGTTAGCGGGATTTTTGGCGAGCAGTACTTC. This codes for CASRGPVSGIFGEQYF.

The CDR3: CASSDWTGGYEQYF. For the CDR3, the DNA is TGTGCCAGCAGCGACTGGACAGGGGGCTACGAGCAGTACTTC. The gene calls are TRBV7-2 and TRBJ2-7; 10 bases are a match to TRBD1. V shed 5 bases and J 3 bases; nucleotides not matched to a gene: 4. CDR3 length: 14 amino acids. Germline CDR1 SGHTA, CDR2 FQGNSA. The variable domain in full, with the rest retrieved from reference TRBV7-2 and TRBJ2-7, is GAGVSQSPSNKVTEKGKDVELRCDPISGHTALYWYRQSLGQGLEFLIYFQGNSAPDKSGLPSDRFSAERTGGSVSTLTIQRTQQEDSAVYLCASSDWTGGYEQYFGPGTRLTVT.

This clone was found once. The genes are TRBV28 and TRBJ2-2, with 9 positions matching TRBD1. V gave up 5 bases and J gave up 4 bases; unmatched junction bases: 11. Germline-derived CDR1 and CDR2 are MDHEN and SYDVKM. CDR3 size: 17 residues. The CDR3 loop is CASSPTTGGASTGELFF. The CDR3 DNA sequence: TGTGCCAGCAGTCCAACAACAGGGGGCGCGAGCACCGGGGAGCTGTTTTTT.